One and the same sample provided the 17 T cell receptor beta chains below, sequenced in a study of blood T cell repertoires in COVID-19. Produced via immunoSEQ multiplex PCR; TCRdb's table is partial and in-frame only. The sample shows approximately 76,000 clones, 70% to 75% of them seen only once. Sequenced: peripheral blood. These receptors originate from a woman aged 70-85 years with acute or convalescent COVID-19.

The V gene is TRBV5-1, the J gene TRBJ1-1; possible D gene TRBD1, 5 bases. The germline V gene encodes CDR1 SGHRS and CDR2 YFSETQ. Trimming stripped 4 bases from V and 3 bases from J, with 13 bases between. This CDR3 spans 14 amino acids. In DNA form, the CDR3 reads TGCGCCAGCAGCCAGGGACTTAAGGACACTGAAGCTTTCTTT. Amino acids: CASSQGLKDTEAFF.

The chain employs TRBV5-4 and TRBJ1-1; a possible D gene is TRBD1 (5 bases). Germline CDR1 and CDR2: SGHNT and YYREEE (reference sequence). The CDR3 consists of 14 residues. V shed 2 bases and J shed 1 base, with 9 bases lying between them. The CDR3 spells CASSLRQTNTEAFF. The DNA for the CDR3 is TGTGCCAGCAGCTTAAGACAGACGAACACTGAAGCTTTCTTT.

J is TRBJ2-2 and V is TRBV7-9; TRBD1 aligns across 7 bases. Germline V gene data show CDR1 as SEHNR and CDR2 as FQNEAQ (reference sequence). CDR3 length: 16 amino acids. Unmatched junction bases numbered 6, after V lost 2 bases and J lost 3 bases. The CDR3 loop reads CASSLMQGVDTGELFF. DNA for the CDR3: TGTGCCAGCAGCTTAATGCAGGGGGTGGACACCGGGGAGCTGTTTTTT.

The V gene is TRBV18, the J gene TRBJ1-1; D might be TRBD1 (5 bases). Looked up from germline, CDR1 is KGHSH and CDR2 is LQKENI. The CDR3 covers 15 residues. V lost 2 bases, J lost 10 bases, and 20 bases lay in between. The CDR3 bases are TGTGCCAGCTCACCATCTCCAGGGAACCTGCAGGCAGCTTTCTTT. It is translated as CASSPSPGNLQAAFF.

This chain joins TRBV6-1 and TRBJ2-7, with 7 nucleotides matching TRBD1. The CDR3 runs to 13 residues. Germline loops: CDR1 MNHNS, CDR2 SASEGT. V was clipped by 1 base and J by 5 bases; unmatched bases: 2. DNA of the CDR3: TGTGCCAGCAGTGAAGACAGGGGTAACGAGCAGTACTTC. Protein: CASSEDRGNEQYF.

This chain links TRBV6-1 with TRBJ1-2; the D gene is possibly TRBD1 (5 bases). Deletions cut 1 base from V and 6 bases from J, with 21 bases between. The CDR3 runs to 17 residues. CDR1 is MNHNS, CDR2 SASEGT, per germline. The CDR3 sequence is CASSEVTWVAGRNGYTF. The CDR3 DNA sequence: TGTGCCAGCAGTGAAGTGACCTGGGTAGCAGGGAGGAATGGCTACACCTTC.

CDR3 protein: CASRTTGATSGYTF. CDR3 sequence (DNA): TGTGCCAGCAGGACGACAGGGGCGACTAGTGGCTACACCTTC. The chain links TRBV2 to TRBJ1-2, with 8 bases aligning to TRBD1. The V gene end was trimmed by 6 bases and the J gene end by 7 bases; junction bases not matched to a gene: 10. Germline V gene sequence: CDR1 SNHLY, CDR2 FYNNEI. This CDR3 has 14 amino acids.

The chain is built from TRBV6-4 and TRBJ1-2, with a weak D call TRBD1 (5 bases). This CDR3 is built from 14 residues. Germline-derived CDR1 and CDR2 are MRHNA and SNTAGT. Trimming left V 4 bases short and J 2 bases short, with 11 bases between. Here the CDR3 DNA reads TGTGCCAGCAGTGCATCATCAGGGAACTATGGCTACACCTTC. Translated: CASSASSGNYGYTF.

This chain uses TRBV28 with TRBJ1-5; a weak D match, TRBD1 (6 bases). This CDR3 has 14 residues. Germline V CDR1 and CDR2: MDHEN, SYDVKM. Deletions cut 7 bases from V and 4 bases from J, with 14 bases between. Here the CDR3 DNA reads TGTGCCAGCACCGAGGGGGGGAGAAATCAGCCCCAGCATTTT. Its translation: CASTEGGRNQPQHF. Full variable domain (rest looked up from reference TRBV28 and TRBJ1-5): DVKVTQSSRYLVKRTGEKVFLECVQDMDHENMFWYRQDPGLGLRLIYFSYDVKMKEKGDIPEGYSVSREKKERFSLILESASTNQTSMYLCASTEGGRNQPQHFGDGTRLSIL.

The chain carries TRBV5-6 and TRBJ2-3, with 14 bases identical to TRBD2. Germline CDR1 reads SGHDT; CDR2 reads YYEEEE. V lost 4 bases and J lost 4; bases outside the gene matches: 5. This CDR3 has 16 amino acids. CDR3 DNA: TGTGCCAGCAGCCGACTAGCGGGGGGGCAGGCAGATACGCAGTATTTT. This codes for CASSRLAGGQADTQYF.

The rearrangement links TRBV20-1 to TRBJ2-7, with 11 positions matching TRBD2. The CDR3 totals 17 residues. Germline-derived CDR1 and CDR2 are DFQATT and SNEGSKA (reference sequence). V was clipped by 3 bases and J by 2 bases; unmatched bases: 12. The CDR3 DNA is TGCAGTGCTAGTTTGGTTCTAGCGGGAGGCCTTCCCTACGAGCAGTACTTC. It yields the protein CSASLVLAGGLPYEQYF.

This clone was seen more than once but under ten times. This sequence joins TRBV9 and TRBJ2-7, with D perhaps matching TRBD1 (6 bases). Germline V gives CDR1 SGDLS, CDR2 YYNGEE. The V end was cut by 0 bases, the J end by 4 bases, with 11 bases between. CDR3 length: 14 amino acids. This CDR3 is CASSVDRAGYEQYF. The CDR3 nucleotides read TGTGCCAGCAGCGTAGACAGGGCCGGTTACGAGCAGTACTTC.

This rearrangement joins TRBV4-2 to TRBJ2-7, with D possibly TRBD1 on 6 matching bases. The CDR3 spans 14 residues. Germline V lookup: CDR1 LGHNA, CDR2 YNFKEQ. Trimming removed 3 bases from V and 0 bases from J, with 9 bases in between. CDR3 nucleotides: TGTGCCAGCAGCCAGGGGACAAACTCCTACGAGCAGTACTTC. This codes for CASSQGTNSYEQYF.

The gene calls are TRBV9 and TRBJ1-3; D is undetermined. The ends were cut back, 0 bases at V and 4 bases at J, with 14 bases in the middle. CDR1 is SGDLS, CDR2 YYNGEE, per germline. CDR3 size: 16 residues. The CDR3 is CASSVAGGEVGNTIYF. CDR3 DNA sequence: TGTGCCAGCAGCGTAGCGGGCGGGGAGGTGGGAAACACCATATATTTT.

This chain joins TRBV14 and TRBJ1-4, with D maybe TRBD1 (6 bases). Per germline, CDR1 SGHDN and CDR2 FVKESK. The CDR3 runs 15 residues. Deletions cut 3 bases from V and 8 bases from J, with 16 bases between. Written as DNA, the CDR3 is TGTGCCAGCAGCCACCCGGACAGATCCAAAGAAAAACTGTTTTTT. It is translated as CASSHPDRSKEKLFF.

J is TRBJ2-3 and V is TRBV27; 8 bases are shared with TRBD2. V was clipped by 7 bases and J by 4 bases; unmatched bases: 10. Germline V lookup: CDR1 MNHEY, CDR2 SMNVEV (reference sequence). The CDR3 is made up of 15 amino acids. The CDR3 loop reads CASTGLVQKSDTQYF. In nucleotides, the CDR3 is TGTGCCAGCACGGGACTAGTCCAGAAGTCAGATACGCAGTATTTT.

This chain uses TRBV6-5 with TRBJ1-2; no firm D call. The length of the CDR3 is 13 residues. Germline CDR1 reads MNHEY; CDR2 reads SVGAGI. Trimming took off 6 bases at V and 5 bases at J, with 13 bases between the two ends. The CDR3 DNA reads TGTGCCAGCAGCCTGGGAGCCAAATATGGCTACACCTTC. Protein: CASSLGAKYGYTF.